What follows are 30 T cell receptor beta chains derived from one specimen sequenced in a study of blood T cell repertoires in COVID-19 (dated by TCRdb to 2019 to 2021). Libraries came from the immunoSEQ multiplex PCR assay. This immuneACCESS table, as held by TCRdb, lists in-frame sequences with V and J called but not all clones. Of the missing ones, under half trace to an unresolved V gene in checked studies; the others have no known cause. This sample is represented by about 170,000 clones; about 88% of them were singletons. The top ten constitute about 0.6% of the sample. Sequencing was done on a sample of peripheral blood. These receptors came from a man aged 60 to 69 with COVID-19, enrolled during active disease.

The gene calls are TRBV5-6 and TRBJ1-5; the match to TRBD1 covers 8 bases. Germline V gives CDR1 SGHDT, CDR2 YYEEEE. This CDR3 comprises 16 residues. J gave up 3 bases and V 3 bases, and 8 bases lay outside the gene matches. CDR3 in DNA: TGTGCCAGCAGCTCAGAAGGGACAGGCAACAATCAGCCCCAGCATTTT. Encoded protein: CASSSEGTGNNQPQHF.

The rearrangement links TRBV7-8 to TRBJ2-7, with a possible D match to TRBD1 (5 bases). V was pared by 2 bases and J by 4 bases, with 6 bases between. The CDR3 length is 12 residues. The germline CDR1 and CDR2 sequences are SGHVS and FQNEAQ. The CDR3 region is CASSLQGYEQYF. The CDR3, as DNA: TGTGCCAGCAGCTTACAGGGTTACGAGCAGTACTTC. Together with reference TRBV7-8 and TRBJ2-7, the CDR3 gives the full variable domain: GAGVSQSPRYKVAKRGQDVALRCDPISGHVSLFWYQQALGQGPEFLTYFQNEAQLDKSGLPSDRFFAERPEGSVSTLKIQRTQQEDSAVYLCASSLQGYEQYFGPGTRLTVT.

V and J are TRBV5-6 and TRBJ2-2, with TRBD2 matching 7 bases. Germline assignment: CDR1 SGHDT and CDR2 YYEEEE. The CDR3 spans 16 residues. V shed 0 bases and J 7 bases; nucleotides not matched to a gene: 9. CDR3 bases: TGTGCCAGCAGCTTGGCCTGGGAGGGGCTGGACGGGGAGCTGTTTTTT. Translated, it gives CASSLAWEGLDGELFF.

V is TRBV6-5 and J is TRBJ2-7; 8 bases fit TRBD1. CDR1 and CDR2 (germline): MNHEY, SVGAGI. CDR3 length: 15 amino acids. The junction had 15 bases not matched to a gene; V was cut back by 10 bases and J by 4 bases. The CDR3 sequence: CATCPGGTGRYEQYF. CDR3 coding DNA: TGTGCCACCTGTCCAGGCGGGACAGGAAGATACGAGCAGTACTTC.

This chain joins TRBV24-1 and TRBJ2-5; perhaps TRBD1 as D (6 bases). The CDR3 covers 15 residues. Trimming removed 7 bases from V and 4 bases from J, with 18 bases in between. Germline lookup yields CDR1 KGHDR and CDR2 SFDVKD. The CDR3 is CATSDRTATRETQYF. In DNA form, the CDR3 reads TGTGCCACCAGCGATCGGACAGCTACTAGAGAGACCCAGTACTTC.

J is TRBJ2-2 and V is TRBV5-1; 8 nucleotides match TRBD2. This CDR3 has 16 amino acids. Germline V gene sequence: CDR1 SGHRS, CDR2 YFSETQ. J lost 0 bases, V lost 4 bases, and 5 bases had no gene match. The CDR3 coding sequence is TGCGCCAGCAGCGGAACTAGCGGTCCGAACACCGGGGAGCTGTTTTTT. Translated: CASSGTSGPNTGELFF. Filled out from reference TRBV5-1 and TRBJ2-2, the complete variable domain reads KAGVTQTPRYLIKTRGQQVTLSCSPISGHRSVSWYQQTPGQGLQFLFEYFSETQRNKGNFPGRFSGRQFSNSRSEMNVSTLELGDSALYLCASSGTSGPNTGELFFGEGSRLTVL.

The chain links TRBV2 to TRBJ1-1; TRBD1 is a possible D gene (6 bases). Deletions cut 5 bases from V and 2 bases from J, with 9 bases between. There are 13 residues in the CDR3. Germline V CDR1 and CDR2: SNHLY, FYNNEI. The CDR3 nucleotides are TGTGCCAGCAGTTCACAGGGAAACACTGAAGCTTTCTTT. Translated: CASSSQGNTEAFF. Together with reference TRBV2 and TRBJ1-1, the CDR3 gives the full variable domain: EPEVTQTPSHQVTQMGQEVILRCVPISNHLYFYWYRQILGQKVEFLVSFYNNEISEKSEIFDDQFSVERPDGSNFTLKIRSTKLEDSAMYFCASSSQGNTEAFFGQGTRLTVV.

The V call is TRBV15, the J call TRBJ1-6; D unclear. V dropped 0 bases and J dropped 5 bases, with 8 bases sitting between them. CDR1 LNHNV and CDR2 YYDKDF come from the germline V gene (reference sequence). The CDR3 is 15 amino acids. CDR3 amino acids: CATSREQVHNSPLHF. In DNA, the CDR3 is TGTGCCACCAGCAGAGAACAAGTTCATAATTCACCCCTCCACTTT.

The CDR3 here is CASSLDRYEQYF. CDR3 sequence (DNA): TGCGCCAGCAGCTTGGATCGGTACGAGCAGTACTTC. The chain carries TRBV5-1 and TRBJ2-7; D remains ambiguous. The CDR3 has 12 residues. Germline lookup yields CDR1 SGHRS and CDR2 YFSETQ. Trimming shortened V by 0 bases and J by 4 bases, and 5 bases separated the two germline ends.

The chain links TRBV24-1 to TRBJ2-1, with TRBD1 identical over 9 bases. V shed 5 bases, J shed 3 bases, and the junction held 7 bases outside the gene matches. This CDR3 comprises 16 residues. Germline CDR1 is KGHDR and CDR2 is SFDVKD. The DNA for the CDR3 is TGTGCCACCAGTGCCCTCGGGACAGGGAACTACAATGAGCAGTTCTTC. Amino acids: CATSALGTGNYNEQFF.

The genes are TRBV28 and TRBJ2-7; TRBD2 aligns across 11 bases. The CDR3 totals 15 residues. V gave up 5 bases and J gave up 4 bases; unmatched junction bases: 7. Germline V gives CDR1 MDHEN, CDR2 SYDVKM. This CDR3 reads CASSVSSGGIYEQYF. The CDR3, as DNA: TGTGCCAGCAGTGTCTCTAGCGGGGGGATATACGAGCAGTACTTC.

The rearrangement uses TRBV6-4 and TRBJ1-1, with 7 nucleotides matching TRBD1. Trimming took 0 bases from V and 6 from J; bases not matched to a gene: 4. The CDR3 is 14 residues long. Germline V CDR1 and CDR2: MRHNA, SNTAGT. This CDR3 is CASSDSHRGAEAFF. As DNA, the CDR3 is TGTGCCAGCAGTGACTCGCACAGGGGCGCTGAAGCTTTCTTT.

This clone is a singleton in its sample. CDR3 sequence: CASSSSGGAYNEQFF. The CDR3 DNA is TGTGCCAGCAGTTCTAGCGGGGGGGCCTACAATGAGCAGTTCTTC. J is TRBJ2-1 and V is TRBV6-5; TRBD2 aligns across 12 bases. V lost 4 bases and J lost 2; bases outside the gene matches: 0. The CDR3 runs to 15 residues. Germline CDR1 reads MNHEY; CDR2 reads SVGAGI.

This clone came up once. The chain carries TRBV3-1 (or the pseudogene TRBV3-2) and TRBJ1-1; 7 nucleotides agree with TRBD1. Germline V lookup: CDR1 LGHDT, CDR2 YNNKEL (reference sequence). The CDR3 totals 16 residues. The junction had 16 bases not matched to a gene; V was cut back by 5 bases and J by 7 bases. CDR3 DNA sequence: TGTGCCAGCAGCTCCGGGGATAGGGGGCACAAGGGTGAAGCTTTCTTT. The encoded protein is CASSSGDRGHKGEAFF.

The chain has TRBV6-2 or TRBV6-3 and TRBJ1-5; D gene unclear. There are 16 residues in the CDR3. The germline V gene encodes CDR1 MNHEY and CDR2 SVGEGT. The V end lost 2 bases, the J end lost 0 bases, and 11 bases lay between the germline ends. The CDR3 loop reads CASSYTQFDSNQPQHF. The CDR3 nucleotides are TGTGCCAGCAGTTACACGCAGTTTGATAGCAATCAGCCCCAGCATTTT.

V is TRBV25-1 and J is TRBJ2-5; tentatively, D is TRBD2 (6 bases). In germline, CDR1 is MGHDK, CDR2 SYGVNS. V was pared by 6 bases and J by 5 bases, with 10 bases between. The CDR3 consists of 12 residues. CDR3 in amino acids: CASRSGRETQYF. In nucleotides, the CDR3 is TGTGCCAGCAGGTCAGGGAGGGAGACCCAGTACTTC. Together with reference TRBV25-1 and TRBJ2-5, the CDR3 gives the full variable domain: EADIYQTPRYLVIGTGKKITLECSQTMGHDKMYWYQQDPGMELHLIHYSYGVNSTEKGDLSSESTVSRIRTEHFPLTLESARPSHTSQYLCASRSGRETQYFGPGTRLLVL.

The rearrangement uses TRBV19 and TRBJ1-4, with a possible D match to TRBD1 (6 bases). This CDR3 is 15 amino acids long. V was pared by 3 bases and J by 3 bases, with 11 bases between. CDR1 is LNHDA, CDR2 SQIVND, per germline (reference sequence). The CDR3 loop is CASSMVGGPNEKLFF. In DNA form, the CDR3 reads TGTGCCAGTAGTATGGTAGGGGGTCCTAATGAAAAACTGTTTTTT.

The rearrangement uses TRBV28 and TRBJ2-7; 7 positions agree with TRBD1. J lost 4 bases, V lost 3 bases, and 9 bases had no gene match. CDR1 is MDHEN, CDR2 SYDVKM, per germline. The length of the CDR3 is 15 residues. CDR3 sequence: CASSFQQGPLYEQYF. CDR3 bases: TGTGCCAGCAGTTTCCAACAGGGGCCGTTATACGAGCAGTACTTC. Supplemented by reference TRBV28 and TRBJ2-7, the full variable domain reads DVKVTQSSRYLVKRTGEKVFLECVQDMDHENMFWYRQDPGLGLRLIYFSYDVKMKEKGDIPEGYSVSREKKERFSLILESASTNQTSMYLCASSFQQGPLYEQYFGPGTRLTVT.

The chain combines TRBV6-5 with TRBJ1-1, with 9 bases aligning to TRBD1. Trimming at V came to 6 bases and at J to 4 bases, leaving 6 bases not matched to a gene. The length of the CDR3 is 14 residues. Germline V gene lookup returns CDR1 MNHEY and CDR2 SVGAGI. CDR3 DNA sequence: TGTGCCAGCAGGCCGTCGACAGGGGGCACTGAAGCTTTCTTT. Translation: CASRPSTGGTEAFF.

The rearrangement uses TRBV19 and TRBJ1-3; 7 nucleotides align to TRBD1. Unmatched junction bases numbered 9, after V lost 4 bases and J lost 0 bases. CDR1 is LNHDA, CDR2 SQIVND, per germline (reference sequence). The CDR3 has 17 residues. DNA for the CDR3: TGTGCCAGTAGTACTACGGACAGGCTGAGCTCTGGAAACACCATATATTTT. Amino acids: CASSTTDRLSSGNTIYF.

The rearrangement uses TRBV21-1 and TRBJ1-1; no check of the table's D call, TRBD1, against the DNA was made. TRBV21-1 is listed as a pseudogene. The CDR3 totals 14 residues. This CDR3 is CASSNAQGNTEAFF. The CDR3, as DNA: TGTGCCAGCAGCAACGCTCAGGGGAACACTGAAGCTTTCTTT.

This chain links TRBV10-3 with TRBJ2-3, with unresolved D. Per germline, CDR1 ENHRY and CDR2 SYGVKD. V was clipped by 0 bases and J by 14 bases, with 15 bases between them. The CDR3 consists of 13 residues. The CDR3 loop is CAISESNNHVWYF. The CDR3 nucleotides read TGTGCCATCAGTGAGTCGAACAACCATGTCTGGTATTTT.

This clone was picked up one time. The chain employs TRBV18 and TRBJ2-1; TRBD2 matches at 9 bases. The CDR3 has 15 residues. Germline CDR1 and CDR2: KGHSH and LQKENI. V lost 5 bases and J lost 2; bases outside the gene matches: 4. The CDR3 loop is CASSDSGGTYNEQFF. CDR3 sequence (DNA): TGTGCCAGCTCAGATAGCGGGGGAACCTACAATGAGCAGTTCTTC.

The chain joins TRBV6-4 to TRBJ1-1, with D maybe TRBD1 (6 bases). In germline, CDR1 is MRHNA, CDR2 SNTAGT. The CDR3 is 14 residues long. Between the trimmed V and J ends, which lost 7 bases and 2 bases, there was a span of 14 bases. The DNA of the CDR3 is TGTGCCAGCAAAGGGACACCAGCCAACACTGAAGCTTTCTTT. It is translated as CASKGTPANTEAFF.

This sequence joins TRBV3-1 (or the pseudogene TRBV3-2) and TRBJ1-1, with 10 positions matching TRBD1. The CDR3 runs 15 residues. Looked up from germline, CDR1 is LGHDT and CDR2 is YNNKEL (reference sequence). Losses at the gene ends were 4 bases for V and 6 bases for J; bases not matched to a gene: 8. CDR3 in DNA: TGTGCCAGCAGCCGTCCGGGACAGGGGATTTCTGAAGCTTTCTTT. Protein product: CASSRPGQGISEAFF.

The rearrangement joins TRBV27 to TRBJ2-1; the match to TRBD2 covers 12 bases. V was pared by 3 bases and J by 7 bases, with 10 bases of the junction left unmatched. Germline V gene sequence: CDR1 MNHEY, CDR2 SMNVEV (reference sequence). The CDR3 spans 17 residues. The CDR3 DNA follows: TGTGCCAGCAGTTTCCGTCTTCAGCTAGCGGGGGGGAATGAGCAGTTCTTC. It specifies CASSFRLQLAGGNEQFF.

Here the CDR3 DNA reads TGTGCCAGCAGTAACAGGGACTATAATTCACCCCTCCACTTT. As protein: CASSNRDYNSPLHF. The chain couples TRBV6-2 or TRBV6-3 to TRBJ1-6; a possible D gene is TRBD1 (6 bases). The CDR3 runs 14 residues. Germline CDR1 and CDR2: MNHEY and SVGEGT. V dropped 5 bases and J dropped 3 bases, with 8 bases sitting between them.

V usage is TRBV28 and J usage is TRBJ1-1; TRBD1 agrees at 8 bases. CDR1 is MDHEN, CDR2 SYDVKM, per germline. The CDR3 is 15 residues long. J was trimmed by 0 bases and V by 5 bases; bases with no gene match: 5. The chain's CDR3 is CASSLRGPLNTEAFF. The DNA for the CDR3 is TGTGCCAGCAGTCTCAGGGGGCCCTTGAACACTGAAGCTTTCTTT.

The rearrangement links TRBV6-5 to TRBJ2-4; TRBD1 matches 7 bases. There are 14 residues in the CDR3. Germline loops: CDR1 MNHEY, CDR2 SVGAGI. V lost 6 bases and J lost 3; bases outside the gene matches: 5. The CDR3 sequence is CASSMTGNKNIQYF. The CDR3 bases are TGTGCCAGCAGCATGACAGGGAACAAAAACATTCAGTACTTC.

This clone was counted a few times. The V and J genes are TRBV9 and TRBJ1-1; the D gene is possibly TRBD1 (5 bases). The V end lost 0 bases, the J end lost 6 bases, and 15 bases lay between the germline ends. CDR3 length: 15 amino acids. Germline values: CDR1 SGDLS, CDR2 YYNGEE. Here the CDR3 reads CASSVGLVGGSEAFF. Written as DNA, the CDR3 is TGTGCCAGCAGCGTAGGGTTGGTGGGGGGATCTGAAGCTTTCTTT.